These 15 T cell receptor beta chains share one sample of origin, sequenced in a study of blood T cell repertoires in COVID-19. Sequencing used immunoSEQ multiplex PCR; TCRdb keeps in-frame clones, though not all of them. Of some 88,000 clones in the sample, roughly 84% were seen once. What was sequenced was peripheral blood. These receptors were collected from a woman aged 70-85 years with acute or convalescent COVID-19.

The chain is built from TRBV10-3 and TRBJ2-5; D gene ambiguous. Trimming pared 5 bases from V and 3 bases from J, leaving 4 bases between. CDR1 and CDR2 from the germline V gene are ENHRY and SYGVKD. The CDR3 is 11 residues long. CDR3 residues: CAISSEETQYF. Written as DNA, the CDR3 is TGTGCCATCAGTTCCGAAGAGACCCAGTACTTC.

The rearrangement uses TRBV3-1 (or the pseudogene TRBV3-2) and TRBJ1-5, with D perhaps matching TRBD1 (6 bases). This CDR3 contains 13 residues. The germline CDR1 and CDR2 sequences are LGHDT and YNNKEL (reference sequence). V gave up 5 bases and J gave up 7 bases, with 12 bases separating them. In DNA, the CDR3 is TGTGCCAGCAGCGCAGGGGCCCGGCAGCCCCAGCATTTT. This encodes CASSAGARQPQHF.

The J gene is TRBJ2-1, the V gene TRBV5-4, with 8 bases that match TRBD2. The length of the CDR3 is 15 residues. Germline loops: CDR1 SGHNT, CDR2 YYREEE (reference sequence). V lost 4 bases, J lost 5 bases, and 8 bases stayed unmatched. The CDR3 region has the DNA TGTGCCAGCAGCCACAGGCGGGGGGAGAACAATGAGCAGTTCTTC. It encodes CASSHRRGENNEQFF.

The chain uses TRBV30 and TRBJ2-1; TRBD1 matches at 7 bases. This CDR3 has 14 residues. CDR1 is GTSNPN and CDR2 is SVGIG in the germline V gene (reference sequence). The junction had 14 bases not matched to a gene; V was cut back by 0 bases and J by 15 bases. The CDR3 loop reads CAWSVNPRTGRRFF. The CDR3 DNA is TGTGCCTGGAGTGTAAACCCCCGGACAGGTCGACGGTTCTTC.

This clone was observed a few times. The V gene is TRBV7-9, the J gene TRBJ2-3, with D possibly TRBD2 on 6 matching bases. This CDR3 is 14 amino acids long. The germline CDR1 and CDR2 sequences are SEHNR and FQNEAQ (reference sequence). The ends were cut back, 8 bases at V and 4 bases at J, with 16 bases in the middle. Here the CDR3 DNA reads TGTGCCAGCGGGATCACTAGCTCCCCAGATACGCAGTATTTT. Amino acid sequence: CASGITSSPDTQYF.

This clone has just a few counts. The chain employs TRBV4-3 and TRBJ2-5, with D unresolved. The CDR3 has 11 amino acids. Trimming stripped 5 bases from V and 3 bases from J, with 4 bases between. Germline CDR1 and CDR2: LGHNA and YSLEER. The DNA for the CDR3 is TGCGCCAGCAGCTTTAAAGAGACCCAGTACTTC. It encodes CASSFKETQYF.

In its sample, this clone was seen a few times. The J gene is TRBJ1-1, the V gene TRBV6-1; 8 nucleotides align to TRBD1. CDR3 size: 16 residues. Germline V gene data show CDR1 as MNHNS and CDR2 as SASEGT. The V and J ends lost 2 bases and 1 base, in that order; junction bases with no gene match: 6. This chain's CDR3 is CASSEHPGQENTEAFF. The CDR3 nucleotides read TGTGCCAGCAGTGAACATCCGGGACAGGAGAACACTGAAGCTTTCTTT.

The gene calls are TRBV27 and TRBJ2-6; 7 bases map to TRBD1. CDR1 and CDR2 (germline): MNHEY, SMNVEV (reference sequence). V shed 0 bases, J shed 0 bases, and the junction held 8 bases outside the gene matches. The CDR3 loop spans 19 amino acids. CDR3 loop: CASSLSIGGVGSGANVLTF. The CDR3 nucleotides read TGTGCCAGCAGTTTATCGATAGGGGGCGTTGGCTCTGGGGCCAACGTCCTGACTTTC.

This clone was recorded only once. The V gene is TRBV27, the J gene TRBJ1-6; 11 nucleotides align to TRBD1. V was clipped by 4 bases and J by 4 bases; unmatched bases: 9. Germline V gives CDR1 MNHEY, CDR2 SMNVEV (reference sequence). The CDR3 totals 18 residues. CDR3 DNA: TGTGCCAGCAGTTCCGGGACAGGGGGATTAGGATATAATTCACCCCTCCACTTT. Amino acid sequence: CASSSGTGGLGYNSPLHF.

The chain joins TRBV7-9 to TRBJ2-1; 8 positions agree with TRBD2. Losses at the gene ends were 1 base for V and 8 bases for J; bases not matched to a gene: 7. CDR1 SEHNR and CDR2 FQNEAQ come from the germline V gene (reference sequence). This CDR3 is 15 amino acids long. The CDR3 nucleotides are TGTGCCAGCAGCTTAGTCCCGGGGGGGCGGGATGAGCAGTTCTTC. This encodes CASSLVPGGRDEQFF. Full variable domain (remainder filled in from reference TRBV7-9 and TRBJ2-1): DTGVSQNPRHKITKRGQNVTFRCDPISEHNRLYWYRQTLGQGPEFLTYFQNEAQLEKSRLLSDRFSAERPKGSFSTLEIQRTEQGDSAMYLCASSLVPGGRDEQFFGPGTRLTVL.

This sequence joins TRBV5-1 and TRBJ2-2, with 9 bases identical to TRBD2. In germline, CDR1 is SGHRS, CDR2 YFSETQ. The trim removed 1 base at V and 2 bases at J, leaving 9 bases unmatched. CDR3 length: 18 residues. As DNA, the CDR3 is TGCGCCAGCAGCTTGAGACTGGTAGCGGGGGTAAACACCGGGGAGCTGTTTTTT. Translation gives CASSLRLVAGVNTGELFF. Full variable domain (missing parts from reference TRBV5-1 and TRBJ2-2): KAGVTQTPRYLIKTRGQQVTLSCSPISGHRSVSWYQQTPGQGLQFLFEYFSETQRNKGNFPGRFSGRQFSNSRSEMNVSTLELGDSALYLCASSLRLVAGVNTGELFFGEGSRLTVL.

CDR3 DNA: TGTGCCAGTAGTATGGAGACTAGCGGGGGGGCCAGTAACACAGATACGCAGTATTTT. It yields the protein CASSMETSGGASNTDTQYF. V is TRBV19 and J is TRBJ2-3; TRBD2 matches at 14 bases. The CDR3 is made up of 19 amino acids. The junction had 10 bases not matched to a gene; V was cut back by 3 bases and J by 2 bases. CDR1 and CDR2 (germline): LNHDA, SQIVND (reference sequence).

The chain has TRBV5-4 and TRBJ2-5; 13 nucleotides agree with TRBD2. V lost 0 bases and J lost 3; bases outside the gene matches: 5. CDR1 and CDR2 (germline): SGHNT, YYREEE (reference sequence). This CDR3 has 17 amino acids. CDR3 bases: TGTGCCAGCAGCTTGGGACCCGGGACTAGCGGGAAAGAGACCCAGTACTTC. It translates to CASSLGPGTSGKETQYF.

The V call is TRBV11-2, the J call TRBJ2-2; 7 bases match TRBD1. V was pared by 4 bases and J by 5 bases, with 7 bases of the junction left unmatched. There are 15 residues in the CDR3. Germline CDR1 SGHAT, CDR2 FQNNGV. CDR3 amino acids: CASSWNRGGTGELFF. As DNA, the CDR3 is TGTGCCAGCAGCTGGAACAGGGGCGGAACCGGGGAGCTGTTTTTT.

The chain employs TRBV7-7 and TRBJ1-1, with TRBD1 as a possible D gene (6 bases). The ends were cut back, 2 bases at V and 3 bases at J, with 22 bases in the middle. Germline loops: CDR1 SSHAT, CDR2 FNYEAQ (reference sequence). The CDR3 length is 18 residues. This CDR3 is CASSLTSWPGEGDTEAFF. CDR3 nucleotide sequence: TGTGCCAGCAGCTTAACATCGTGGCCAGGGGAGGGGGACACTGAAGCTTTCTTT.